Sequencing of this TCR beta chain was carried out in a study of blood T cell repertoires in COVID-19 (TCRdb year 2020). A note on the overall study: Collaborator samples came from the United States, Italy and Spain and covered acute and convalescent phases of COVID-19. The material from the prospective study consisted of cDNA or gDNA derived from T cells, B-cell-depleted T cells, or PBMCs. Nearly every sample came with metadata listing a de-identified subject ID, COVID-19 status, age in years and sex. Samples were obtained from the ongoing ImmuneRACE study (first 160 participants) and from approximately 1,200 subjects provided by 6 global collaborators. Where HLA class I and class II types were available, the types were taken from metadata supplied by the sample provider, not from assay-based typing. The dataset comprised deeply sampled blood TCRbeta repertoires from subjects exposed to, actively infected with, or recovered from COVID-19. The repertoires were released in a freely available public database meant as a resource for research on the immune response to SARS-CoV-2.

The collaborating institutions used their own protocols to collect whole blood in K2EDTA tubes. For TCRbeta analysis, collaborators shipped samples in one of three forms: frozen whole blood, isolated PBMCs, or DNA extracted from either of those sample types. TCRbeta CDR3 regions were amplified from genomic DNA by means of the immunoSEQ Assay, a bias-controlled multiplex PCR. The paper's processing steps were these. The number of nucleated cells in each sample was estimated by amplification of reference gene primers within the assay. To quantify the absolute abundance of each unique TCRbeta CDR3 rearrangement, sequence reads were collapsed and filtered. For each sample, productive Simpson clonality was calculated as the square root of Simpson's diversity index across productive rearrangements. Entries here come from immuneACCESS through TCRdb and include only in-frame sequences with V and J called. Some clones fail to appear in such tables; in the studies checked, an unresolved V gene covers under half of the shortfall, and the cause of the remainder is unknown. V and J calls and clone size are those listed in that table; D and trimming were worked out from the DNA. Recorded for this sample are tens of thousands of clones; roughly 85% of them occurred a single time. Jointly, the top ten make up around 40% of the sample.

Compared with germline, V lacks 10 bases and J lacks 7 bases; bases without a gene match: 4. Taken from cysteine to phenylalanine, the CDR3 has 11 residues. Only the CDR3 region is kept as DNA, spanning 33 bases read in frame from base 1. On the study overall, not on this receptor specifically: Clinical and demographic metadata were provided uncurated, with the amount varying by source and participant.

A few counts support this clone. Its binding antigen is unknown. Base qualities are not at hand, and no much larger clone is one base apart. The rearranged chain carries TRBV12-3 or TRBV12-4 and TRBJ1-1; 9 middle bases align to TRBD1. What was sequenced was peripheral blood. This receptor was taken from a human donor in a cohort sampled during active COVID-19. DNA sequence: TGTGCCATTGGACAGGGGAGTGAAGCTTTCTTT. It translates as CAIGQGSEAFF.